The 2 T cell receptor beta chains given below trace back to one sample, sequenced in a study of blood T cells in healthy people across ages. Alongside a J-beta primer mix, a sample-barcoded 5' primer served in a second PCR lasting about 6 to 11 cycles. Each CDR3 protein is one row after TCRdb ran MiXCR on the 5' RACE reads. The top ten hold approximately 14% of the sample, which has hundreds of thousands of distinct CDR3 sequences, roughly 31% seen once. Specimen: blood. The source is a woman at least 80 years old in good health.

This clonotype was detected only a few times. The chain recombines TRBV27 with TRBJ2-7; no clear D. V lost 2 bases and J 0 bases, leaving 11 bases between the germline ends. This CDR3 has 15 residues. Germline CDR1 is MNHEY and CDR2 is SMNVEV (reference sequence). The CDR3 spells CASSLLAESSYEQYF. The CDR3 DNA reads TGTGCCAGCAGTTTACTGGCCGAAAGCTCCTACGAGCAGTACTTC.

The gene calls are TRBV6-1 and TRBJ2-2; no clear D gene. The CDR3 has 13 residues. The V end was cut by 2 bases, the J end by 2 bases, with 3 bases between. Germline CDR1 and CDR2: MNHNS and SASEGT. CDR3: CASSEINTGELFF. CDR3 DNA: TGTGCCAGCAGTGAAATAAACACCGGGGAGCTGTTTTTT.